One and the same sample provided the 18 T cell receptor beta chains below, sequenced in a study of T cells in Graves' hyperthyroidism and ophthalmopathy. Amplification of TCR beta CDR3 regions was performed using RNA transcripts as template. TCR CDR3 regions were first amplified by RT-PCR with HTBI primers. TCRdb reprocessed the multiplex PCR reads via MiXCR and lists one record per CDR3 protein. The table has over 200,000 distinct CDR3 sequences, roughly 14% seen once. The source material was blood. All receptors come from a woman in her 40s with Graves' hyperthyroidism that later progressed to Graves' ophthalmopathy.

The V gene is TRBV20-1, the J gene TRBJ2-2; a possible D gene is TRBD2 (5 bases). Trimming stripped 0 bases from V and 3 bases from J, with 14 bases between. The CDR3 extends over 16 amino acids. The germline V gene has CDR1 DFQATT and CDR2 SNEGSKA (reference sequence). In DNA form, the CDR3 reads TGCAGTGCTAGAGACCCGAGACGCGGGTACACCGGGGAGCTGTTTTTT. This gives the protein CSARDPRRGYTGELFF.

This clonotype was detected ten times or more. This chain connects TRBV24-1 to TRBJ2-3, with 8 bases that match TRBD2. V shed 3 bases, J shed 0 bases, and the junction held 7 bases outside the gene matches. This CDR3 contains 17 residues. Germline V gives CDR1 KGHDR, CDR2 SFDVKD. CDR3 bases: TGTGCCACCAGTGATCCCCGTTCGGGAGGGAGCACAGATACGCAGTATTTT. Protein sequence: CATSDPRSGGSTDTQYF.

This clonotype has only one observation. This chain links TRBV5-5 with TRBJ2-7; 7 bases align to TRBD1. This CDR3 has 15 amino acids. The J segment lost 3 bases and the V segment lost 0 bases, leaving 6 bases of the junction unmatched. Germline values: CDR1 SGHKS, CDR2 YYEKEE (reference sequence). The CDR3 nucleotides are TGTGCCAGCAGCTTGGCCCTGGGACAGTTCTACGAGCAGTACTTC. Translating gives CASSLALGQFYEQYF.

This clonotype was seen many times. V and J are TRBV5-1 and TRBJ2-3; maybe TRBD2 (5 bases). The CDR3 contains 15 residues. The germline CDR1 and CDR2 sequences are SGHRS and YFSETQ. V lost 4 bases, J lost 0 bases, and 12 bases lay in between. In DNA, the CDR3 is TGCGCCAGCAGCCGCCGGGATCTAAGCACAGATACGCAGTATTTT. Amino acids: CASSRRDLSTDTQYF.

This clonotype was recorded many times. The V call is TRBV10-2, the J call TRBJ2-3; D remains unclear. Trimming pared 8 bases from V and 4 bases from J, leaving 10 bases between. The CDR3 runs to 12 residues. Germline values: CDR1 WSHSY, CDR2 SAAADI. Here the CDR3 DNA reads TGCGCCAGCGATAACGGCTCAGATACGCAGTATTTT. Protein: CASDNGSDTQYF.

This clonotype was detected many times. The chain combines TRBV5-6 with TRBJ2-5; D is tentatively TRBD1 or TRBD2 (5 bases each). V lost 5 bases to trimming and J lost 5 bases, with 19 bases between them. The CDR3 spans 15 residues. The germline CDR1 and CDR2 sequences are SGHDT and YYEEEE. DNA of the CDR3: TGTGCCAGCAGTTATCAGGGACCATTCAGGGAGACCCAGTACTTC. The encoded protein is CASSYQGPFRETQYF.

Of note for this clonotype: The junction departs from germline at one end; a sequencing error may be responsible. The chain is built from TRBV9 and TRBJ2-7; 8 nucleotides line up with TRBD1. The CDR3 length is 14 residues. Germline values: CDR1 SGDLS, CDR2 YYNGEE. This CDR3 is CASSFRDRSYEQYF. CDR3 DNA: TGCGCCAGCAGCTTCCGGGACAGGTCCTACGAGCAGTACTTC.

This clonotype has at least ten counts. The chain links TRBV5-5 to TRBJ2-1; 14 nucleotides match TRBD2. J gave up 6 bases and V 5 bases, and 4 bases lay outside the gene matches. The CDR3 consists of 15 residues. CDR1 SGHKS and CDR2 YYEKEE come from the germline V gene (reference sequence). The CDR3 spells CASSLTSGRVNEQFF. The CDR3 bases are TGTGCCAGCAGTCTGACTAGCGGGAGGGTCAATGAGCAGTTCTTC. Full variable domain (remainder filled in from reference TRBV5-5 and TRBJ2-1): DAGVTQSPTHLIKTRGQQVTLRCSPISGHKSVSWYQQVLGQGPQFIFQYYEKEERGRGNFPDRFSARQFPNYSSELNVNALLLGDSALYLCASSLTSGRVNEQFFGPGTRLTVL.

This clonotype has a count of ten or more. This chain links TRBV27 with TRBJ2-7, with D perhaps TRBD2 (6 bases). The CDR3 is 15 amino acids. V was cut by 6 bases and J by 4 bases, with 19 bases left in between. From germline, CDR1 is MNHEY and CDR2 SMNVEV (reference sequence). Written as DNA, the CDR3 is TGTGCCAGCAGCCCTTGGGGGGTGGGCGCGTACGAGCAGTACTTC. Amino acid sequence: CASSPWGVGAYEQYF.

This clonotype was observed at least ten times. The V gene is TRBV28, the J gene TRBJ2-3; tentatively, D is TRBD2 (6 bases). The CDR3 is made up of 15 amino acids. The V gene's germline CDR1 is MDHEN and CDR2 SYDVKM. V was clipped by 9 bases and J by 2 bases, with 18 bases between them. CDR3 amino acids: CASSHRDFSTDTQYF. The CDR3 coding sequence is TGTGCCAGTTCTCACCGGGACTTCTCCACAGATACGCAGTATTTT.

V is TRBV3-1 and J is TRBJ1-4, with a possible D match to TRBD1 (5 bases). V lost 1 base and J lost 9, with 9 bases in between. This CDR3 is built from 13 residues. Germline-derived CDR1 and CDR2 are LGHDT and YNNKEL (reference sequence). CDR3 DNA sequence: TGTGCCAGCAGCCAAGGGGGGGTGAAAAAACTGTTTTTT. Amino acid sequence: CASSQGGVKKLFF.

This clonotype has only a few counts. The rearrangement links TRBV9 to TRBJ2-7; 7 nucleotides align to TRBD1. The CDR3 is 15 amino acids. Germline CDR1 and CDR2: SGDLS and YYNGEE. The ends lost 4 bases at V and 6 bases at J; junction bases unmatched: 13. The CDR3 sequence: CASSPTQQGWGEQYF. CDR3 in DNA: TGTGCCAGCAGCCCTACACAACAGGGGTGGGGCGAGCAGTACTTC.

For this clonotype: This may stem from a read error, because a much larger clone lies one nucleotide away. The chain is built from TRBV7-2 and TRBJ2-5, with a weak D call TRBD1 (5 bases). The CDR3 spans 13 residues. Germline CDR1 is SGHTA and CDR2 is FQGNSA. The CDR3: CTSSFTGEEAQYF. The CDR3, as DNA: TGTACCAGCAGCTTTACAGGCGAAGAGGCCCAGTACTTC.

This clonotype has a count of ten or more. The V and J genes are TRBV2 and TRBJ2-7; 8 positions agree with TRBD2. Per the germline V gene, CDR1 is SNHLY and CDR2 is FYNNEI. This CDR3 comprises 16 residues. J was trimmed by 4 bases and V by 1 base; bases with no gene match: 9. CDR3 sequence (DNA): TGTGCCAGCAGTGAAGACGCGGGGGGTGGACTTTACGAGCAGTACTTC. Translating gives CASSEDAGGGLYEQYF.

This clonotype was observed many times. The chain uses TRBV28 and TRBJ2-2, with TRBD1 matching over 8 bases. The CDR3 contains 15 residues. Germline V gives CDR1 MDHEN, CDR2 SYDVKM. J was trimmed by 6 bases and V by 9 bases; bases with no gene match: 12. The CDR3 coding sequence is TGTGCCAGTCAGGGGGCCGGATTAGGGGCCGGGGAGCTGTTTTTT. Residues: CASQGAGLGAGELFF.

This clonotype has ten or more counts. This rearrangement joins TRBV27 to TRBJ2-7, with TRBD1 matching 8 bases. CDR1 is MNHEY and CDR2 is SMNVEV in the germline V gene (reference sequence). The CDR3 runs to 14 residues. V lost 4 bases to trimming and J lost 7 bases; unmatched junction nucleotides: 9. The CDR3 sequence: CASSSGTGLGEQYF. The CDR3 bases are TGTGCCAGCAGTTCCGGGACAGGCCTAGGAGAGCAGTACTTC.

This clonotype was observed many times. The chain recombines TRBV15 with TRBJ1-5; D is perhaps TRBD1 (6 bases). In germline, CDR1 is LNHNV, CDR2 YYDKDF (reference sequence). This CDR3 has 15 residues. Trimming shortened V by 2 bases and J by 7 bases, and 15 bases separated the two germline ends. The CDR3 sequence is CATSRSGTLKQPQHF. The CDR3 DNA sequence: TGTGCCACCAGCAGATCCGGGACACTAAAACAGCCCCAGCATTTT. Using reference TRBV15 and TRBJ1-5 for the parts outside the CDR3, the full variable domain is DAMVIQNPRYQVTQFGKPVTLSCSQTLNHNVMYWYQQKSSQAPKLLFHYYDKDFNNEADTPDNFQSRRPNTSFCFLDIRSPGLGDTAMYLCATSRSGTLKQPQHFGDGTRLSIL.

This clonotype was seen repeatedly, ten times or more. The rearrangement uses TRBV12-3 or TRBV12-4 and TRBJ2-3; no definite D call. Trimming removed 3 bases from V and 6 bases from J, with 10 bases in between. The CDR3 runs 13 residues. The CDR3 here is CASSLLDGDTQYF. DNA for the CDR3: TGTGCCAGCAGTTTGTTGGATGGGGATACGCAGTATTTT.